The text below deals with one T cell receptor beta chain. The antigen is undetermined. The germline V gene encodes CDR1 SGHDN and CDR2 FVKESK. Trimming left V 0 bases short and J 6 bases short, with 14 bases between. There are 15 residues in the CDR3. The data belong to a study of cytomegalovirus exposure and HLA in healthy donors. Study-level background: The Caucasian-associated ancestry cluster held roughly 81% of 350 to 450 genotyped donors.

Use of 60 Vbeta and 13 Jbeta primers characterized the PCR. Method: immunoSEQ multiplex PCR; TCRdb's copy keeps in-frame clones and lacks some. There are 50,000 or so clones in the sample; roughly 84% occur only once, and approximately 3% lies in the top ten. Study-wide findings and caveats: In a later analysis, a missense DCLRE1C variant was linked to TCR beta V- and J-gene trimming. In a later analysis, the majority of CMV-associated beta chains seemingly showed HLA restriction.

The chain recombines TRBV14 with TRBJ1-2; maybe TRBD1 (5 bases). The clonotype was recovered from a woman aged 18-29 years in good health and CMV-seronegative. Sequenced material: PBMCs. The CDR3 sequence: CASSQDPWQGHGYTF. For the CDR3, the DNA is TGTGCCAGCAGCCAAGATCCTTGGCAGGGCCATGGCTACACCTTC.